Described below is a single TCR beta chain sequence and its context. Its binding antigen is unknown. The record has no base qualities; no much larger clone is one base away. The sample carries other DNA sequences with the same CDR3. The data were taken from a study of Ad26.COV2.S vaccination and SARS-CoV-2 variants (dated by TCRdb to about 2021). As for the study more broadly: TCRbeta repertoire sequencing served as the tool for gauging how specific and how broad the SARS-CoV-2-reactive T cell receptors were following Ad26.COV2.S vaccination. A total of around 32 samples were included in the TCR-sequenced set, comprising some 20 Ad26.COV2.S vaccine recipients, 5 placebo recipients and 8 SARS-CoV-2 convalescent individuals.

The full study reports these points: Ad26.COV2.S recipients had higher spike-specific TCR breadth than placebo recipients (P = 0.0014). After vaccination, spike-specific CD8+ and CD4+ T cell responses were reported to show substantial breadth. Comparable non-spike TCR breadth was observed between vaccine and placebo recipients, consistent with only spike being contained in the vaccine. The authors noted that total T cell responses may have been underestimated by the TCR breadth and depth analyses.

The time point tag for this specimen amounts to: individuals recovered from natural SARS-CoV-2 infection. From the cysteine up to the phenylalanine, the CDR3 has a length of 11 residues. The only DNA kept is the CDR3, 33 bases in frame from the first base. The trim is 2 bases for V and 6 bases for J, with a gap of 3 bases between the germline ends. TCRbeta CDR3 regions were sequenced with the immunoSEQ Assay. After extraction, genomic DNA underwent amplification by bias-controlled multiplex PCR, followed by high-throughput sequencing. In the authors' own workflow: To quantify the absolute abundance of each unique TCRbeta CDR3 region, sequences were collapsed and filtered. T cell fraction was estimated by normalizing TCRbeta template counts to usable DNA, which was measured by amplifying reference genes present in all nucleated cells. Repertoire TCRs were annotated as SARS-CoV-2-specific when V gene, CDR3 amino acid sequence and J gene were exactly matched to a known reactive TCR set. The reference SARS-CoV-2 TCR set was obtained from MIRA and was filtered for enrichment in COVID-19-positive ImmuneCODE repertoires, whereby public or cross-reactive TCRs were removed. Using the MIRA antigens, annotated TCRs were further analysed by specific ORF or by position within an ORF. Breadth was defined as annotated unique rearrangements over total unique productive rearrangements; depth was the summed frequency of those rearrangements. Two-sided Wilcoxon rank-sum tests were used to compare TCR breadth between groups. TCRdb re-hosts the immuneACCESS table, in-frame sequences only. Its copies lack some clones; in the studies checked, an unresolved V gene accounts for under half of them, and the cause for the rest is not known. The DNA gave D and trimming, while V, J and clone size come from that table. The sample profile shows some 190,000 clones; roughly nine tenths of them were found once. More than 4.5% of the sample rests with the top ten.

Material: peripheral blood, obtained after recovery from COVID-19. The sequence came from a human donor who had recovered from COVID-19. The chain uses TRBV12-3 or TRBV12-4 and TRBJ2-3; the D gene lacks a confident call. The CDR3 in this case is CASSLTDTQYF. The nucleotide sequence reads as follows: TGTGCCAGCAGTTTAACCGATACGCAGTATTTT.